A selection of T cell receptor beta chains follows, all from one sample in a study of blood T cell repertoires in COVID-19. Profiling relied on immunoSEQ multiplex PCR, and the TCRdb table lists in-frame clones only, not all of them. This repertoire shows about 98,000 clones, 70% to 90% found once; its top ten account for 4.5%. Material for sequencing was peripheral blood. Every receptor here comes from a man between 65 and 85 years old with acute or convalescent COVID-19. Each CDR3 is given with its conserved first and last residue. The D gene is left open where the match is weak. A row's size may be missing; if present it is once, few, many or a size class.

.,TRBJ1-6,TRBV3-1/TRBV3-2,.,TGTGCCAGCAGCCAAGATCCGGTGGGACACCCGTATTCACCCCTCCACTTT,CASSQDPVGHPYSPLHF
.,TRBJ1-4,TRBV6-5,TRBD1,TGTGCCAGCAGTCAGCCGGGACAGGAGAATGAAAAACTGTTTTTT,CASSQPGQENEKLFF
.,TRBJ2-5,TRBV18,TRBD2,TGTGCCAGCTCACCAAGGACTAGCAACTCAGGGACCCAGTACTTC,CASSPRTSNSGTQYF
.,TRBJ1-6,TRBV3-1/TRBV3-2,.,TGTGCCAGCAGCCAAGACCGACTCAGCTCCTATAATTCACCCCTCCACTTT,CASSQDRLSSYNSPLHF
.,TRBJ1-5,TRBV2,TRBD1,TGTGCCAGCAGCCAGGACAGGGGGCAACAGCCCCAGCATTTT,CASSQDRGQQPQHF
.,TRBJ2-3,TRBV10-3,.,TGTGCCTTTCGCTCAGGGGATAGCACAGATACGCAGTATTTT,CAFRSGDSTDTQYF
.,TRBJ2-7,TRBV28,TRBD1,TGTGCCAGTCGCCGAGGGGGCGATTACTACGAGCAGTACTTC,CASRRGGDYYEQYF
.,TRBJ1-6,TRBV28,TRBD1,TGTGCCAGCAGTTTATCCTTTGGGACAGGGATGAATTCACCCCTCCACTTT,CASSLSFGTGMNSPLHF
once,TRBJ1-1,TRBV6-6,TRBD1,TGTGCCATTACAGGGGGTAACACTGAAGCTTTCTTT,CAITGGNTEAFF
once,TRBJ2-1,TRBV29-1,.,TGCAGCGTTGCGGTGAATGAGCAGTTCTTC,CSVAVNEQFF
.,TRBJ1-1,TRBV19,.,TGTGCCAGTATTATGGCAGGGCGGACTGAAGCTTTCTTT,CASIMAGRTEAFF
.,TRBJ1-6,TRBV6-6,.,TGTGCCAGCAGCTTGGACAAGAATTCACCCCTCCACTTT,CASSLDKNSPLHF
few,TRBJ1-2,TRBV30,TRBD1,TGTGCCTGGAGTCCAGGGGGCGGGGGTGGCTACACCTTC,CAWSPGGGGGYTF
once,TRBJ1-5,TRBV28,.,TGTGCCAGCAGTTTAAGACAGGCATTCAATCAGCCCCAGCATTTT,CASSLRQAFNQPQHF
.,TRBJ2-5,TRBV3-1/TRBV3-2,TRBD2,TGTGCCAGCAGCCTCCTGGGTAGCGGGGTCTCGACTGAGACCCAGTACTTC,CASSLLGSGVSTETQYF
.,TRBJ2-2,TRBV24-1,TRBD2,TGTGCCACCAGTGGGATGAGGACTAGCGGGGGGGCAGACACCGGGGAGCTGTTTTTT,CATSGMRTSGGADTGELFF
.,TRBJ1-4,TRBV7-8,TRBD1,TGTGCCAGCAGCGTCGCCGGGACAGGGGATGAAAAACTGTTTTTT,CASSVAGTGDEKLFF
.,TRBJ1-5,TRBV19,.,TGTGCCAGTAGTAACGGGAGGGTTGGTCAGCCCCAGCATTTT,CASSNGRVGQPQHF
.,TRBJ1-1,TRBV30,.,TGTGCCTGGAGGGGGAGTCTCCTGAACACTGAAGCTTTCTTT,CAWRGSLLNTEAFF
.,TRBJ1-3,TRBV6-5,TRBD1,TGTGCCAGCAGTTACCAGGGGGCCCCTGGAAACACCATATATTTT,CASSYQGAPGNTIYF
.,TRBJ1-1,TRBV5-1,.,TGCGCCAGCAGTCAACTCCCTTCCCCGAACACTGAAGCTTTCTTT,CASSQLPSPNTEAFF
.,TRBJ1-6,TRBV5-6,TRBD1,TGTGCCAGCAACCTACAGGGGCCCAGCTATAATTCACCCCTCCACTTT,CASNLQGPSYNSPLHF
few,TRBJ1-1,TRBV5-1,TRBD1,TGCGCCAGCAGCCAAGGAAGGACAGGGGGCATGAACACTGAAGCTTTCTTT,CASSQGRTGGMNTEAFF
once,TRBJ1-5,TRBV28,TRBD1,TGTGCCAGCAGTCCGGGGGACAGGGGATATCAGCCCCAGCATTTT,CASSPGDRGYQPQHF
.,TRBJ1-2,TRBV10-2,TRBD1,TGCGCCAGCAAACAGGGGGATGTTGGTGGCTACACCTTC,CASKQGDVGGYTF
.,TRBJ1-3,TRBV19,.,TGTGCCAGTTCTGACGGAGGCTCTGGAAACACCATATATTTT,CASSDGGSGNTIYF
.,TRBJ2-1,TRBV29-1,TRBD1,TGCAGCGTCATGACAGGGTACAATGAGCAGTTCTTC,CSVMTGYNEQFF
.,TRBJ1-4,TRBV11-2,TRBD1,TGTGCCAGCAGCTTAAGGGGGACCAGACAGGGGCTGGCTTACGAAAAACTGTTTTTT,CASSLRGTRQGLAYEKLFF
.,TRBJ2-5,TRBV29-1,.,TGCAGCGTTGAGGGCACCCTGGGTGAAGAGACCCAGTACTTC,CSVEGTLGEETQYF
once,TRBJ1-1,TRBV3-1/TRBV3-2,TRBD1,TGTGCCAGCAGCCCTCTTCAGGGGGCAGGTACTGAAGCTTTCTTT,CASSPLQGAGTEAFF
.,TRBJ2-3,TRBV10-3,TRBD1,TGTGCCATCAGTGACTCCGCCTCCGGGACAGACACAGATACGCAGTATTTT,CAISDSASGTDTDTQYF
.,TRBJ2-2,TRBV6-2/TRBV6-3,.,TGTGCCAGCAGCCTCCCGACAGGAAGTTTGACCGGGGAGCTGTTTTTT,CASSLPTGSLTGELFF
.,TRBJ2-7,TRBV18,TRBD1,TGTGCCAGCTCACCTTTGACAGGGGTGGCCTACGAGCAGTACTTC,CASSPLTGVAYEQYF
.,TRBJ1-1,TRBV5-1,TRBD1,TGCGCCAGCAGGCCGGACAGGGGAAGGTTAGGTACTGAAGCTTTCTTT,CASRPDRGRLGTEAFF
.,TRBJ1-2,TRBV6-5,TRBD1,TGTGCCAGCAGCCAGTCACCAGAGGGGGCGGCTGGCTACACCTTC,CASSQSPEGAAGYTF
.,TRBJ2-1,TRBV7-9,TRBD2,TGTGCCAGCAGCCCCTGGACTAGCGGGGGGTCACAAGGTGAGCAGTTCTTC,CASSPWTSGGSQGEQFF
.,TRBJ2-7,TRBV7-6,TRBD1,TGTGCCAGCAGCTTGGGGACAGTGGGTAGTACCGAGCAGTACTTC,CASSLGTVGSTEQYF
.,TRBJ1-1,TRBV9,.,TGTGCCAGCAGCGCCCGTATGAACACTGAAGCTTTCTTT,CASSARMNTEAFF
.,TRBJ2-2,TRBV19,TRBD1,TGTGCCAGTAGTACCCTCGGGACAGGGAAAACCGGGGAGCTGTTTTTT,CASSTLGTGKTGELFF
.,TRBJ1-5,TRBV19,.,TGTGCCAGTAGTACCCGGGACACGCCGCCCAATCAGCCCCAGCATTTT,CASSTRDTPPNQPQHF
.,TRBJ2-1,TRBV7-9,.,TGTGCCAGCGAAGCGGAAAGCTCCTACAATGAGCAGTTCTTC,CASEAESSYNEQFF
few,TRBJ2-7,TRBV5-4,.,TGTGCCAGCAGCTTAGGACAGCAAGCCTACGAGCAGTACTTC,CASSLGQQAYEQYF
.,TRBJ1-1,TRBV3-1/TRBV3-2,TRBD1,TGTGCCAGCAGCCCCGTTGGATCGGGACAGCAGAACACTGAAGCTTTCTTT,CASSPVGSGQQNTEAFF
.,TRBJ2-5,TRBV3-1/TRBV3-2,TRBD2,TGTGCCAGCAGCCCGCTAGCGGTGTACCAAGAGACCCAGTACTTC,CASSPLAVYQETQYF
.,TRBJ1-4,TRBV5-1,.,TGCGCCAGCAGCTTCCCCGGGGAAGGAGGAAAACTGTTTTTT,CASSFPGEGGKLFF
.,TRBJ2-3,TRBV4-2,TRBD2,TGTGCCAGCAGCCCAGTTCGGTCCAGCGGGGGTTCCACAGATACGCAGTATTTT,CASSPVRSSGGSTDTQYF
.,TRBJ1-1,TRBV6-4,.,TGTGCCAGCAGTGACCTAATGAACACTGAAGCTTTCTTT,CASSDLMNTEAFF
.,TRBJ2-2,TRBV7-6,TRBD2,TGTGCCAGCAGCGCCCGGGAGGGACCGAACACCGGGGAGCTGTTTTTT,CASSAREGPNTGELFF
.,TRBJ2-2,TRBV6-1,TRBD2,TGTGCCAGCAGTGAAGTGACAGCGGGAACCGGGGAGCTGTTTTTT,CASSEVTAGTGELFF
.,TRBJ2-2,TRBV7-3,TRBD1,TGTGCCAGCAGCCCCCGGACAGGGGGATGGCTGTTTTTT,CASSPRTGGWLFF
.,TRBJ2-6,TRBV4-1,TRBD1,TGCGCCAGCAGCCTACCGACAGGGCAAAGCTCTGGGGCCAACGTCCTGACTTTC,CASSLPTGQSSGANVLTF
once,TRBJ2-2,TRBV28,.,TGTGCCAGCAGTTTCATCAGGAACACCGGGGAGCTGTTTTTT,CASSFIRNTGELFF
.,TRBJ1-1,TRBV12-3/TRBV12-4,.,TGTGCCAGCAACATGAAGTCTGGCACTGAAGCTTTCTTT,CASNMKSGTEAFF
few,TRBJ1-5,TRBV2,.,TGTGCCAGCACCCTCCTGGGGGGGAATCAGCCCCAGCATTTT,CASTLLGGNQPQHF
few,TRBJ2-7,TRBV28,.,TGTGCCAGCAGTCGACGCAGTGAGGTCGGAGAGCAGTACTTC,CASSRRSEVGEQYF
.,TRBJ1-2,TRBV5-1,TRBD1,TGCGCCAGCAGCTCCGGGACAGGGATTGGCTACACCTTC,CASSSGTGIGYTF
.,TRBJ1-2,TRBV3-1/TRBV3-2,.,TGTGCCAGCAGCCAAGAGAGGGGGATTTACAACTATGGCTACACCTTC,CASSQERGIYNYGYTF
.,TRBJ1-1,TRBV5-6,.,TGTGCCAGCAGTTTAATCAGGGGAGACACTGAAGCTTTCTTT,CASSLIRGDTEAFF